A single sample gave rise to the 26 T cell receptor beta chains below, sequenced in a study of blood T cell repertoires in COVID-19. The table came from immunoSEQ multiplex PCR; TCRdb's copy has only in-frame clones and leaves some out. The sample carries about 200,000 clones, under 90% recorded once. Sequenced: peripheral blood. Receptors were obtained from a person between 70 and 80 years old with COVID-19, enrolled during active disease.

This chain links TRBV3-1 (or the pseudogene TRBV3-2) with TRBJ2-1; D remains unclear. In germline, CDR1 is LGHDT, CDR2 YNNKEL (reference sequence). Trimming pared 6 bases from V and 6 bases from J, leaving 24 bases between. This CDR3 contains 17 residues. The CDR3 sequence: CASSTGVNSPLGNEQFF. CDR3 sequence (DNA): TGTGCCAGCAGTACGGGTGTTAACTCCCCTCTTGGCAATGAGCAGTTCTTC.

This sequence joins TRBV13 and TRBJ1-5; D unresolved. Germline-derived CDR1 and CDR2 are PRHDT and FYEKMQ (reference sequence). Trimming shortened V by 3 bases and J by 2 bases, and 14 bases separated the two germline ends. This CDR3 contains 16 residues. This CDR3 reads CASSFRGREGNQPQHF. In nucleotides, the CDR3 is TGTGCCAGCAGCTTTCGCGGAAGAGAGGGCAATCAGCCCCAGCATTTT.

The chain recombines TRBV5-1 with TRBJ1-4; TRBD1 aligns across 8 bases. Germline values: CDR1 SGHRS, CDR2 YFSETQ. The CDR3 loop spans 15 amino acids. With V trimmed by 4 bases and J by 8 bases, 10 bases remained unmatched. CDR3 amino acids: CASSRSSGQEEKLFF. CDR3 coding DNA: TGCGCCAGCAGCCGATCGTCGGGACAGGAGGAAAAACTGTTTTTT.

The CDR3 here is CASSSNFNEQFF. The CDR3 DNA is TGTGCCAGCAGTTCCAACTTCAATGAGCAGTTCTTC. J is TRBJ2-1 and V is TRBV27; no reliable D call. CDR1 is MNHEY and CDR2 is SMNVEV in the germline V gene (reference sequence). This CDR3 spans 12 amino acids. V lost 4 bases to trimming and J lost 6 bases, with 7 bases between them.

As concerns this clone: Sequence at one end of the junction differs from germline and may be a read error. This sequence joins TRBV6-5 and TRBJ1-1, with 9 bases fitting TRBD1. The CDR3 consists of 15 residues. Germline-derived CDR1 and CDR2 are MNHEY and SVGAGI. The CDR3 loop is CASSYPGQGSAEAFF. CDR3 nucleotide sequence: TGCGCCAGCAGTTACCCGGGACAGGGATCCGCTGAAGCTTTCTTT.

This clone occurred once. V and J are TRBV6-2 or TRBV6-3 and TRBJ1-2; D might be TRBD1 (5 bases). The germline V gene encodes CDR1 MNHEY and CDR2 SVGEGT. The CDR3 sequence is 16 residues long. Between the trimmed V and J ends, which lost 1 base and 3 bases, there was a span of 15 bases. The CDR3 DNA follows: TGTGCCAGCAGTTACTACCATCAGGGATCGGACTATGGCTACACCTTC. It specifies CASSYYHQGSDYGYTF.

This clone was counted between two and nine times. The rearrangement links TRBV3-1 (or the pseudogene TRBV3-2) to TRBJ2-7; 14 bases match TRBD2. J lost 2 bases, V lost 0 bases, and 18 bases had no gene match. This CDR3 spans 22 amino acids. Germline V lookup: CDR1 LGHDT, CDR2 YNNKEL (reference sequence). As DNA, the CDR3 is TGTGCCAGCAGCCAAGATGCCCCCTTATTGGGACTAGCGGGGGAGGCGGCCTACGAGCAGTACTTC. Protein sequence: CASSQDAPLLGLAGEAAYEQYF.

The chain uses TRBV11-1 and TRBJ1-1; D not certain. This CDR3 has 14 residues. V dropped 5 bases and J dropped 1 base, with 11 bases sitting between them. Germline V gene sequence: CDR1 SGHAT, CDR2 FQDESV (reference sequence). The CDR3 here is CASSPLTGNTEAFF. The CDR3 DNA reads TGTGCCAGCAGCCCGCTGACGGGGAACACTGAAGCTTTCTTT.

V usage is TRBV5-5 and J usage is TRBJ2-3; 7 bases are shared with TRBD1. Germline V gives CDR1 SGHKS, CDR2 YYEKEE (reference sequence). J was trimmed by 5 bases and V by 4 bases; bases with no gene match: 16. This CDR3 region has 17 residues. As DNA, the CDR3 is TGTGCCAGCAGCCGGACCACACCCCCTCAGGGGGTAGATACGCAGTATTTT. Its protein product is CASSRTTPPQGVDTQYF.

The table lists this clone with a few counts. This sequence joins TRBV10-3 and TRBJ2-1, with 7 bases aligning to TRBD2. This CDR3 has 14 residues. Germline V CDR1 and CDR2: ENHRY, SYGVKD. V was pared by 0 bases and J by 12 bases, with 8 bases of the junction left unmatched. The CDR3 spells CAISESAGRGGQFF. CDR3 nucleotides: TGTGCCATCAGTGAGTCGGCAGGGCGCGGGGGGCAGTTCTTC.

V usage is TRBV19 and J usage is TRBJ2-2; TRBD2 is a possible D gene (6 bases). The ends were cut back, 7 bases at V and 5 bases at J, with 17 bases in the middle. The CDR3 loop spans 15 amino acids. From germline, CDR1 is LNHDA and CDR2 SQIVND (reference sequence). The CDR3 spells CASTPGLRRTGELFF. The CDR3 DNA follows: TGTGCCAGTACACCGGGACTCCGTCGGACCGGGGAGCTGTTTTTT.

CDR3 DNA sequence: TGTGCCAGCAGCACCAGCCCGGGAATAGTCGCTGAAGCTTTCTTT. The encoded protein is CASSTSPGIVAEAFF. The gene calls are TRBV7-8 and TRBJ1-1, with no clear D. The CDR3 loop spans 15 amino acids. Trimming cost V 5 bases and J 6 bases, with 19 bases left between them. From germline, CDR1 is SGHVS and CDR2 FQNEAQ.

This clone was recorded only once. The chain carries TRBV28 and TRBJ1-2; D is undetermined. Germline V CDR1 and CDR2: MDHEN, SYDVKM. The CDR3 is 13 residues long. V lost 2 bases and J 8 bases, leaving 12 bases between the germline ends. The DNA of the CDR3 is TGTGCCAGCAGTTTACGACCCAGGAGGGGCTACACCTTC. This codes for CASSLRPRRGYTF.

This clone was counted a single time. The chain combines TRBV3-1 (or the pseudogene TRBV3-2) with TRBJ2-5, with 13 bases fitting TRBD2. J was trimmed by 11 bases and V by 4 bases; bases with no gene match: 10. The germline V gene encodes CDR1 LGHDT and CDR2 YNNKEL (reference sequence). The CDR3 runs to 15 residues. DNA of the CDR3: TGTGCCAGCAGCCTTATAAGGACTAGCGGGGGCCCTCAGTACTTC. It translates to CASSLIRTSGGPQYF.

This chain joins TRBV15 and TRBJ2-7; 9 nucleotides agree with TRBD1. Losses at the gene ends were 3 bases for V and 2 bases for J; bases not matched to a gene: 2. This CDR3 has 14 residues. Germline assignment: CDR1 LNHNV and CDR2 YYDKDF (reference sequence). CDR3 in amino acids: CATSSDRGTYEQYF. The CDR3 bases are TGTGCCACCAGCAGCGACAGGGGGACCTACGAGCAGTACTTC.

This sequence joins TRBV28 and TRBJ2-7; D is perhaps TRBD2 (6 bases). V lost 3 bases and J lost 3, with 12 bases in between. The germline gives CDR1 MDHEN, CDR2 SYDVKM. This CDR3 spans 14 amino acids. The DNA for the CDR3 is TGTGCCAGCAGTTTCGCGGGACTCCTCTACGAGCAGTACTTC. Translation: CASSFAGLLYEQYF.

The V call is TRBV7-9, the J call TRBJ2-2; 12 bases line up with TRBD1. CDR3 size: 18 residues. Losses at the gene ends were 3 bases for V and 7 bases for J; bases not matched to a gene: 12. The germline gives CDR1 SEHNR, CDR2 FQNEAQ (reference sequence). The CDR3 loop reads CASSFLSGTGGAGGELFF. The DNA of the CDR3 is TGTGCCAGCAGCTTTCTCTCCGGGACAGGGGGCGCAGGCGGGGAGCTGTTTTTT.

The V gene is TRBV28, the J gene TRBJ2-7; 9 bases fit TRBD2. Germline lookup yields CDR1 MDHEN and CDR2 SYDVKM. The length of the CDR3 is 13 residues. The junction had 9 bases not matched to a gene; V was cut back by 10 bases and J by 5 bases. The CDR3 DNA reads TGTGCCACCAAAGCGGGAGGCACCCACGAGCAGTACTTC. Its translation: CATKAGGTHEQYF.

This clone has a single count. The chain carries TRBV27 and TRBJ1-6; D perhaps matches TRBD1 (6 bases). This CDR3 comprises 15 residues. V lost 3 bases and J 8 bases, leaving 14 bases between the germline ends. Germline V gene data show CDR1 as MNHEY and CDR2 as SMNVEV (reference sequence). The CDR3 region has the DNA TGTGCCAGCAGTTTGGTCCAGGGGTGGGATTCACCCCTCCACTTT. This codes for CASSLVQGWDSPLHF.

This clone showed up just a few times. The rearrangement uses TRBV27 and TRBJ1-2; 8 bases line up with TRBD1. After removal of 2 bases from V and 8 bases from J, the junction contained 10 bases not matched to a gene. Germline CDR1 is MNHEY and CDR2 is SMNVEV (reference sequence). CDR3 size: 15 residues. CDR3 nucleotide sequence: TGTGCCAGCAGTTTAAACTCCCGGGACAGGTACGGCTACACCTTC. It specifies CASSLNSRDRYGYTF.

The chain employs TRBV27 and TRBJ1-4; 7 bases fit TRBD1. Unmatched junction bases numbered 11, after V lost 6 bases and J lost 7 bases. CDR1 is MNHEY and CDR2 is SMNVEV in the germline V gene (reference sequence). This CDR3 is built from 15 residues. This CDR3 is CASSPTGTDAEKLFF. DNA for the CDR3: TGTGCCAGCAGCCCGACAGGGACGGATGCTGAAAAACTGTTTTTT. Supplemented by reference TRBV27 and TRBJ1-4, the full variable domain reads EAQVTQNPRYLITVTGKKLTVTCSQNMNHEYMSWYRQDPGLGLRQIYYSMNVEVTDKGDVPEGYKVSRKEKRNFPLILESPSPNQTSLYFCASSPTGTDAEKLFFGSGTQLSVL.

The chain combines TRBV19 with TRBJ2-5, with 7 bases fitting TRBD1. The germline gives CDR1 LNHDA, CDR2 SQIVND (reference sequence). Trimming removed 8 bases from V and 5 bases from J; junction bases left unmatched: 11. The CDR3 sequence is 14 residues long. CDR3 coding DNA: TGTGCCAGTGCAACCGGGACAGCGGAGGAGACCCAGTACTTC. The encoded protein is CASATGTAEETQYF.

This clone was counted only a few times. This chain joins TRBV19 and TRBJ1-1; D is perhaps TRBD1 (6 bases). Trimming took 7 bases from V and 4 from J, leaving 19 bases between them. Germline CDR1 is LNHDA and CDR2 is SQIVND (reference sequence). The CDR3 contains 15 residues. The CDR3 sequence: CASTLSGGAPTEAFF. The DNA of the CDR3 is TGTGCCAGTACCCTAAGCGGGGGGGCTCCCACTGAAGCTTTCTTT.

The chain carries TRBV28 and TRBJ1-4, with TRBD1 as a possible D gene (5 bases). CDR1 MDHEN and CDR2 SYDVKM come from the germline V gene. V lost 5 bases and J lost 6, with 22 bases in between. This CDR3 contains 17 residues. The CDR3 sequence is CASSAGLLVVPDEKLFF. DNA for the CDR3: TGTGCCAGCAGTGCAGGGCTACTCGTCGTGCCAGATGAAAAACTGTTTTTT.

In this sample, this clone turned up once. This chain connects TRBV7-2 to TRBJ2-5; 7 bases fit TRBD1. Trimming removed 5 bases from V and 1 base from J; junction bases left unmatched: 7. Germline lookup yields CDR1 SGHTA and CDR2 FQGNSA. The CDR3 has 15 amino acids. The CDR3 coding sequence is TGTGCCAGCAGCCAAACAGCAGGGGGCCAAGAGACCCAGTACTTC. It encodes CASSQTAGGQETQYF. The full variable domain, its missing parts supplied by reference TRBV7-2 and TRBJ2-5, is GAGVSQSPSNKVTEKGKDVELRCDPISGHTALYWYRQSLGQGLEFLIYFQGNSAPDKSGLPSDRFSAERTGGSVSTLTIQRTQQEDSAVYLCASSQTAGGQETQYFGPGTRLLVL.

This chain connects TRBV28 to TRBJ1-1; D not resolved. V gave up 6 bases and J gave up 6 bases, with 11 bases separating them. The germline CDR1 and CDR2 sequences are MDHEN and SYDVKM. There are 12 residues in the CDR3. CDR3 DNA: TGTGCCAGCAGACCCCGGGTCCCTGAAGCTTTCTTT. It encodes CASRPRVPEAFF.